The source of this T cell receptor beta chain is a study of human T cells and chemical hapten exposure. Study summary: In the approximately 23-week study, patients were dosed weekly with diphenylcyclopropenone on the scalp throughout.

CDR1 and CDR2 from the germline V gene are SGHVS and FNYEAQ. The CDR3 sequence is 16 residues long. Comment on this clonotype: A read error may explain this, as a much larger clone is one base away.

One entry per CDR3 protein results from TCRdb running MiXCR on the RACE reads. The sample comprises 95,000 to 100,000 distinct CDR3 sequences, around an eighth of which are singletons, and approximately 2% rests with the top ten. As to time point: patch test 1, 2 weeks after DPC sensitization. Noted treatment: therapeutic diphenylcyclopropenone sensitization with weekly scalp DPC. This sequence originates from a woman in her thirties or forties with alopecia areata. Some clones in this sample may be carry-over from other donors' samples. This material consisted of whole blood, taken in connection with sensitization to the hapten diphenylcyclopropenone (DPC). The V gene is TRBV7-6, the J gene TRBJ2-3; no clear D gene. CDR3 DNA: TGTGCCGGCAGCCCCCACCACCGACGGATCACAGATACGCAGTATTTT. The encoded protein is CAGSPHHRRITDTQYF.